Shown below are 24 T cell receptor beta chains from a single sample sequenced in a study of T cells in Graves' hyperthyroidism and ophthalmopathy. Amplified TCR beta CDR3 regions derived from RNA transcripts. The HTBI primer set drove a first-round RT-PCR of the TCR CDR3. From the multiplex PCR reads, TCRdb called clonotypes with MiXCR, one entry per CDR3 protein. The table shows 350,000 to 400,000 distinct CDR3 sequences, with roughly 18% occurring only once. The sequencing sample was made of blood. These receptors were obtained from a man between 18 and 35 years old with Graves' ophthalmopathy.

The J gene is TRBJ1-2, the V gene TRBV6-5; no clear D gene. In germline, CDR1 is MNHEY, CDR2 SVGAGI. Deletions cut 4 bases from V and 7 bases from J, with 10 bases between. The CDR3 covers 12 residues. Written as DNA, the CDR3 is TGTGCCAGCAGTTCCGACATCTTTGGCTACACCTTC. It is translated as CASSSDIFGYTF.

This clonotype was seen repeatedly, ten times or more. The V gene is TRBV7-9, the J gene TRBJ1-1; TRBD1 might be the D (6 bases). The CDR3 totals 13 residues. Germline-derived CDR1 and CDR2 are SEHNR and FQNEAQ (reference sequence). Trimming pared 2 bases from V and 10 bases from J, leaving 14 bases between. This chain's CDR3 is CASSLLQGLGAFF. Here the CDR3 DNA reads TGTGCCAGCAGCTTACTACAGGGATTGGGAGCTTTCTTT.

The V call is TRBV10-2, the J call TRBJ1-3; maybe TRBD1 (6 bases). V lost 8 bases, J lost 2 bases, and 10 bases lay in between. Germline V lookup: CDR1 WSHSY, CDR2 SAAADI. The CDR3 spans 13 residues. Here the CDR3 reads CASFTGTGNTIYF. In DNA, the CDR3 is TGCGCCAGCTTTACAGGGACTGGAAACACCATATATTTT.

This clonotype was counted a few times. This sequence joins TRBV7-9 and TRBJ1-2; D remains ambiguous. There are 13 residues in the CDR3. Trimming stripped 6 bases from V and 9 bases from J, with 17 bases between. In germline, CDR1 is SEHNR, CDR2 FQNEAQ (reference sequence). CDR3 protein: CASRDGRLIRYTF. The DNA of the CDR3 is TGTGCCAGCAGGGACGGACGGCTCATACGCTACACCTTC.

Turning to this clonotype: A much bigger clone sits one base away, suggesting this may be a read error. This chain links TRBV5-1 with TRBJ2-7, with 10 bases identical to TRBD1. Germline V lookup: CDR1 SGHRS, CDR2 YFSETQ. This CDR3 is built from 15 residues. The CDR3 region has the DNA TGCGCCGGCAGCCCGGGACAGGGGAGCTCCTACGAGCAGTACTTC. Encoded protein: CAGSPGQGSSYEQYF.

The genes are TRBV29-1 and TRBJ2-6, with D uncertain. CDR1 and CDR2 from the germline V gene are SQVTM and ANQGSEA. This CDR3 is built from 12 residues. The CDR3 coding sequence is TGCGGCAGTTTCTCTGGGGCCAACGTCCTGACTTTC. Translating it yields CGSFSGANVLTF.

At least ten counts were recorded for this clonotype. The V gene is TRBV3-1, the J gene TRBJ2-2; TRBD2 is a possible D gene (5 bases). The ends were cut back, 1 base at V and 5 bases at J, with 5 bases in the middle. Germline-derived CDR1 and CDR2 are LGHDT and YNNKEL (reference sequence). The CDR3 extends over 13 amino acids. CDR3 protein: CASSQGETGELFF. CDR3 DNA sequence: TGTGCCAGCAGCCAAGGGGAGACCGGGGAGCTGTTTTTT.

This clonotype was observed once. The chain has TRBV5-4 and TRBJ1-5; possible D gene TRBD1, 6 bases. The CDR3 loop spans 15 amino acids. V was clipped by 3 bases and J by 6 bases, with 16 bases between them. CDR1 is SGHNT, CDR2 YYREEE, per germline (reference sequence). CDR3 residues: CASSYTGTWSQPQHF. In nucleotides, the CDR3 is TGTGCCAGCAGCTATACCGGGACATGGTCTCAGCCCCAGCATTTT.

This clonotype has ten or more counts. The chain employs TRBV5-1 and TRBJ1-2; TRBD1 aligns across 7 bases. The CDR3 totals 15 residues. V was clipped by 0 bases and J by 5 bases; unmatched bases: 7. Germline V lookup: CDR1 SGHRS, CDR2 YFSETQ. The CDR3 sequence is CASSLAGTETYGYTF. The CDR3 DNA reads TGCGCCAGCAGCTTGGCCGGGACAGAGACGTATGGCTACACCTTC.

This clonotype appeared many times. The chain joins TRBV2 to TRBJ1-5; TRBD1 aligns across 8 bases. The V and J ends lost 5 bases and 4 bases, in that order; junction bases with no gene match: 7. This CDR3 is built from 15 residues. Germline V CDR1 and CDR2: SNHLY, FYNNEI. The chain's CDR3 is CASSFTGTGNQPQHF. CDR3 coding DNA: TGTGCCAGCAGTTTTACCGGGACAGGAAATCAGCCCCAGCATTTT.

Comment on this clonotype: A much larger clone is a single base away; this may be a read error. The chain has TRBV3-1 and TRBJ2-1, with a possible D match to TRBD2 (6 bases). CDR1 LGHDT and CDR2 YNNKEL come from the germline V gene (reference sequence). The CDR3 extends over 14 amino acids. The ends were cut back, 6 bases at V and 7 bases at J, with 16 bases in the middle. The CDR3: CASSNLDAGNEQFF. CDR3 bases: TGTGCCAGCAGTAACCTTGACGCGGGGAATGAGCAGTTCTTC.

CDR3 in amino acids: CASSDRQGTISSYTF. CDR3 nucleotides: TGTGCCAGTAGTGACCGACAGGGCACTATTTCGAGCTACACCTTC. The chain combines TRBV19 with TRBJ1-2; 7 bases line up with TRBD1. Germline V gene lookup returns CDR1 LNHDA and CDR2 SQIVND (reference sequence). This CDR3 spans 15 amino acids. V dropped 5 bases and J dropped 9; count of bases not matched to a gene: 15.

This clonotype has at least ten counts. The V and J genes are TRBV27 and TRBJ2-3, with 9 bases lining up with TRBD1. CDR1 MNHEY and CDR2 SMNVEV come from the germline V gene (reference sequence). Trimming took 6 bases from V and 2 from J; bases not matched to a gene: 15. The CDR3 extends over 18 amino acids. CDR3 protein: CASSEYSGQGGATDTQYF. CDR3 nucleotide sequence: TGTGCCAGCAGCGAGTACTCGGGACAGGGAGGTGCCACAGATACGCAGTATTTT.

Here the CDR3 reads CASSYSNSPRGTDGYTF. CDR3 in DNA: TGTGCCAGCAGTTACTCGAATAGCCCCAGGGGCACCGATGGCTACACCTTC. The chain recombines TRBV6-5 with TRBJ1-2; D is possibly TRBD1 (6 bases). V lost 0 bases and J 6 bases, leaving 20 bases between the germline ends. CDR1 is MNHEY, CDR2 SVGAGI, per germline. The CDR3 extends over 17 amino acids.

There are a few counts of this clonotype. V and J are TRBV5-1 and TRBJ2-5, with D uncertain. The CDR3 has 13 amino acids. Trimming removed 5 bases from V and 0 bases from J, with 8 bases in between. In germline, CDR1 is SGHRS, CDR2 YFSETQ. CDR3 sequence reads: CASSGGHQETQYF. CDR3 bases: TGCGCCAGCAGTGGTGGGCACCAAGAGACCCAGTACTTC.

The rearrangement uses TRBV6-5 and TRBJ2-3; TRBD2 matches 15 bases. Germline values: CDR1 MNHEY, CDR2 SVGAGI. The CDR3 is 16 amino acids. J lost 5 bases, V lost 2 bases, and 2 bases had no gene match. Written as DNA, the CDR3 is TGTGCCAGCAGTTACGGACTAGCGGGGGGGCGAGATACGCAGTATTTT. Protein sequence: CASSYGLAGGRDTQYF.

This clonotype was detected many times. The J gene is TRBJ2-3, the V gene TRBV3-1; D not resolved. Trimming took off 4 bases at V and 3 bases at J, with 11 bases between the two ends. Germline V lookup: CDR1 LGHDT, CDR2 YNNKEL (reference sequence). The CDR3 contains 14 residues. CDR3 in amino acids: CASSPSWGTDTQYF. CDR3 sequence (DNA): TGTGCCAGCAGCCCGTCCTGGGGTACAGATACGCAGTATTTT.

The rearrangement links TRBV7-2 to TRBJ2-7, with TRBD1 matching over 10 bases. Per the germline V gene, CDR1 is SGHTA and CDR2 is FQGNSA. The V and J ends lost 5 bases and 6 bases, in that order; junction bases with no gene match: 7. The CDR3 totals 14 residues. CDR3 residues: CASSQGQGVGEQYF. The CDR3 DNA reads as TGTGCCAGCAGCCAAGGACAGGGGGTTGGCGAGCAGTACTTC.

This clonotype was counted ten times or more. The rearrangement uses TRBV3-1 and TRBJ2-5; no clear D. There are 15 residues in the CDR3. Trimming removed 1 base from V and 3 bases from J, with 12 bases in between. Germline lookup yields CDR1 LGHDT and CDR2 YNNKEL (reference sequence). The CDR3 region has the DNA TGTGCCAGCAGCCAAGCTGGGGTATCCGAAGAGACCCAGTACTTC. This gives the protein CASSQAGVSEETQYF.

In this sample, this clonotype turned up many times. The J gene is TRBJ1-5, the V gene TRBV24-1; no clear D gene. The V gene lost 2 bases and the J gene lost 7 bases, with 11 bases spanning the gap. There are 14 residues in the CDR3. Per the germline V gene, CDR1 is KGHDR and CDR2 is SFDVKD. The CDR3 spells CATSDSEGYQPQHF. DNA for the CDR3: TGTGCCACCAGTGATTCAGAGGGTTACCAGCCCCAGCATTTT.

The genes are TRBV28 and TRBJ1-2, with D unclear. CDR3 length: 14 amino acids. With 4 bases removed from V and 1 base from J, the gap between germline ends came to 10 bases. Germline V gene data show CDR1 as MDHEN and CDR2 as SYDVKM. The CDR3 DNA follows: TGTGCCAGCAGTTCCCTCTCCGTTAACTATGGCTACACCTTC. Encoded protein: CASSSLSVNYGYTF.

This clonotype came up many times. This chain joins TRBV6-1 and TRBJ1-1, with D possibly being TRBD1 (6 bases). Germline CDR1 is MNHNS and CDR2 is SASEGT. The CDR3 covers 15 residues. The V end was cut by 6 bases, the J end by 2 bases, with 16 bases between. The CDR3 spells CASSPLTGSNTEAFF. Here the CDR3 DNA reads TGTGCCAGCAGCCCTTTAACAGGGTCCAACACTGAAGCTTTCTTT.

This clonotype showed up just a few times. The junction does not match germline at one end; this may be a read error. The chain couples TRBV5-1 to TRBJ2-5; no clear D gene. The CDR3 covers 13 residues. Germline V gene data show CDR1 as SGHRS and CDR2 as YFSETQ. For the CDR3, the DNA is TGCGCCAGCAGCGTGCAGGACCAACAGACCCAGTACTTC. This gives the protein CASSVQDQQTQYF.

This clonotype has just a few counts. V usage is TRBV10-3 and J usage is TRBJ2-7; D is uncertain. Deletions cut 8 bases from V and 1 base from J, with 6 bases between. Germline lookup yields CDR1 ENHRY and CDR2 SYGVKD. The CDR3 has 11 amino acids. CDR3 sequence (DNA): TGTGCCATCTCGAGTTCCTACGAGCAGTACTTC. Encoded protein: CAISSSYEQYF.